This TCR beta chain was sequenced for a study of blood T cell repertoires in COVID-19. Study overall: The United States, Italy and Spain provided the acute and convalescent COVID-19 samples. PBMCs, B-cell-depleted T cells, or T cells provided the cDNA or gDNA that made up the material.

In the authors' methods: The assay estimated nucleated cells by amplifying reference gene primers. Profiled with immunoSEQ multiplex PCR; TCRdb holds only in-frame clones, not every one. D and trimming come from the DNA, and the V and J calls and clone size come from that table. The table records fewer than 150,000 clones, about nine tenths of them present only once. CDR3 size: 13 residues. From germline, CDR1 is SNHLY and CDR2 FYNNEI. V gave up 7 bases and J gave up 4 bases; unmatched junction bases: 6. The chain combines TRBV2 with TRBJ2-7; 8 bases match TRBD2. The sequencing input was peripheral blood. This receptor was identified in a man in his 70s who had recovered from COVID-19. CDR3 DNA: TGTGCCAGCAAGGGACTAGGGGGATACGAGCAGTACTTC. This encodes CASKGLGGYEQYF.